This T cell receptor beta chain was profiled in a study of blood T cell repertoires in COVID-19. Study at large: COVID-19 samples from acute and convalescent phases originated in the United States, Italy and Spain.

The V gene end was trimmed by 5 bases and the J gene end by 2 bases; junction bases not matched to a gene: 12. CDR1 and CDR2 (germline): SGHAT, FQNNGV. CDR3 length equals 17 residues. Clones were read by immunoSEQ multiplex PCR, and TCRdb kept only the in-frame ones, dropping some. The sample lists about 170,000 clones; 83% were seen once. A single count supports this clone. V and J are TRBV11-2 and TRBJ2-7; TRBD1 agrees at 10 bases. The clonotype originates from a woman older than 75 with acute or convalescent COVID-19. Sequencing input: peripheral blood. CDR3 nucleotide sequence: TGTGCCAGCAGCCGGGACAGGGGAAAGGGGGGAACCTACGAGCAGTACTTC. Translated, it gives CASSRDRGKGGTYEQYF.